This T cell receptor beta chain was identified in a study of identifying expanded T cells in peripheral blood. Study conclusions and caveats: Roughly 2-week clone count variance significantly increased as total template count grew.

This CDR3 region has 17 residues. Trimming removed 4 bases from V and 7 bases from J; junction bases left unmatched: 12. The germline gives CDR1 SGHDT, CDR2 YYEEEE. Sequencing used immunoSEQ multiplex PCR; TCRdb keeps in-frame clones, though not all of them. The table includes around 82,000 clones, 84% detected once. A word on this clone: The antigen is undetermined.

The genes are TRBV5-6 and TRBJ2-1; TRBD1 matches at 12 bases. This receptor was taken from a person between 18 and 75 years old in good health. Input material: blood. This CDR3 reads CASSMGQGALFGNEQFF. In DNA form, the CDR3 reads TGTGCCAGCAGCATGGGACAGGGGGCCCTTTTTGGGAATGAGCAGTTCTTC.